This T cell receptor (beta chain) was obtained from a study of T cells in localized non-small cell lung cancer. Study-level points and caveats: Uninvolved adjacent lung had higher T cell clonality than tumor and all other tissues.

Remarks on this clone: The target antigen is unknown.

V shed 5 bases and J shed 8 bases, with 10 bases lying between them. The CDR3 spans 12 residues. The germline CDR1 and CDR2 sequences are SEHNR and FQNEAQ (reference sequence). The data were produced by immunoSEQ multiplex PCR, yet TCRdb's version contains in-frame clones alone and is incomplete. This table has about 40,000 clones, more than 75% appearing once. The chain joins TRBV7-9 to TRBJ2-1, with a weak D call TRBD1 (5 bases). The sequence was obtained from a man aged 18 to 55 with stage I lung adenocarcinoma. The sequencing here drew on peripheral blood, taken before any cancer treatment. The DNA of the CDR3 is TGTGCCAGCAGCACGACAGCCCATGAGCAGTTCTTC. Residues: CASSTTAHEQFF.